These 23 T cell receptor beta chains were sequenced from one sample in a study of blood T cell repertoires in COVID-19. Produced via immunoSEQ multiplex PCR; TCRdb's table is partial and in-frame only. The data contain 43,000 or so clones, over 70% of them singletons. The sequencing input was peripheral blood. The source of these receptors is a woman aged 60-70 years with acute or convalescent COVID-19.

This rearrangement joins TRBV3-1 (or the pseudogene TRBV3-2) to TRBJ2-1, with D perhaps TRBD2 (6 bases). CDR1 and CDR2 (germline): LGHDT, YNNKEL (reference sequence). V lost 4 bases to trimming and J lost 5 bases, with 12 bases between them. The CDR3 is 14 residues long. The CDR3 protein is CASSPSAGNNEQFF. The CDR3 DNA follows: TGTGCCAGCAGCCCCTCGGCGGGGAACAATGAGCAGTTCTTC.

This chain joins TRBV4-3 and TRBJ1-4; D possibly corresponds to TRBD1 (6 bases). Trimming removed 1 base at V and 4 bases at J, with 16 bases between. Germline loops: CDR1 LGHNA, CDR2 YSLEER. The CDR3 spans 17 residues. The CDR3 protein is CASSQGGRSQINEKLFF. The CDR3 DNA is TGCGCCAGCAGCCAAGGGGGGCGGTCGCAGATTAATGAAAAACTGTTTTTT.

V and J are TRBV6-5 and TRBJ2-7, with 10 bases that match TRBD2. Looked up from germline, CDR1 is MNHEY and CDR2 is SVGAGI. Trimming removed 2 bases from V and 7 bases from J; junction bases left unmatched: 8. The CDR3 is made up of 15 amino acids. The CDR3: CASSYTASGGSEQYF. CDR3 sequence (DNA): TGTGCCAGCAGTTACACAGCTAGCGGGGGAAGTGAGCAGTACTTC.

Regarding this clone: Other DNA sequences of this sample code for an identical CDR3. This chain uses TRBV18 with TRBJ1-1, with D perhaps TRBD1 (6 bases). This CDR3 spans 15 amino acids. Germline lookup yields CDR1 KGHSH and CDR2 LQKENI. Trimming removed 2 bases at V and 1 base at J, with 11 bases between. The CDR3 protein is CASSPVDSANTEAFF. The CDR3 DNA sequence: TGTGCCAGCTCACCAGTGGACAGCGCGAACACTGAAGCTTTCTTT.

V usage is TRBV5-1 and J usage is TRBJ1-1; 7 nucleotides align to TRBD1. CDR1 and CDR2 from the germline V gene are SGHRS and YFSETQ. The J segment lost 1 base and the V segment lost 4 bases, leaving 7 bases of the junction unmatched. The length of the CDR3 is 15 residues. CDR3 region: CASSIDRAGNTEAFF. The CDR3, as DNA: TGCGCCAGCAGCATTGACAGGGCGGGGAACACTGAAGCTTTCTTT.

The chain uses TRBV4-2 and TRBJ2-3; 8 positions agree with TRBD2. The CDR3 extends over 16 amino acids. V trimming: 0 bases; J trimming: 5 bases; junction bases outside the gene matches: 7. Germline lookup yields CDR1 LGHNA and CDR2 YNFKEQ. The CDR3 region is CASSQEKRGGGDTQYF. CDR3 coding DNA: TGTGCCAGCAGCCAAGAGAAACGGGGGGGAGGAGATACGCAGTATTTT.

This clone was recorded many times. The chain is built from TRBV9 and TRBJ2-7; a weak D match, TRBD1 (7 bases). The CDR3 runs to 15 residues. Trimming took 3 bases from V and 2 from J, leaving 15 bases between them. The germline CDR1 and CDR2 sequences are SGDLS and YYNGEE. The CDR3 sequence is CASSAQEGAPYEQYF. Here the CDR3 DNA reads TGTGCCAGCAGCGCCCAGGAGGGGGCCCCCTACGAGCAGTACTTC.

The V gene is TRBV10-3, the J gene TRBJ2-7, with D possibly matching TRBD1 (5 bases). This CDR3 is 14 amino acids long. V was trimmed by 6 bases and J by 7 bases, leaving 19 bases between them. Germline V gene sequence: CDR1 ENHRY, CDR2 SYGVKD. The CDR3 DNA reads TGTGCCATCAGCCTAACAGGCCCCCGGGTAGAGCAGTACTTC. Translation: CAISLTGPRVEQYF.

The chain uses TRBV5-1 and TRBJ1-1; D possibly corresponds to TRBD1 (5 bases). Germline values: CDR1 SGHRS, CDR2 YFSETQ. V lost 0 bases and J 11 bases, leaving 14 bases between the germline ends. The CDR3 has 13 residues. CDR3 nucleotides: TGCGCCAGCAGCTTGGATGCAGGGAGGGACGCTTTCTTT. It encodes CASSLDAGRDAFF.

V is TRBV11-3 and J is TRBJ2-3; 9 bases are shared with TRBD1. J gave up 1 base and V 1 base, and 9 bases lay outside the gene matches. CDR3 length: 18 residues. Germline V CDR1 and CDR2: SGHNT, YENEEA. The CDR3 spells CASSLGNWDRDGTDTQYF. Here the CDR3 DNA reads TGTGCCAGCAGCTTAGGGAACTGGGACAGGGACGGCACAGATACGCAGTATTTT.

This chain links TRBV5-1 with TRBJ1-2; 9 bases fit TRBD1. The V gene's germline CDR1 is SGHRS and CDR2 YFSETQ. V lost 5 bases, J lost 6 bases, and 5 bases stayed unmatched. This CDR3 has 13 residues. In nucleotides, the CDR3 is TGCGCCAGCAGGGTAACAGGGGGCGATGGCTACACCTTC. This translates into CASRVTGGDGYTF.

This CDR3 is CASSQVSGLLYF. CDR3 DNA sequence: TGTGCCAGCAGCCAAGTCTCGGGGTTATTATACTTC. This chain uses TRBV4-2 with TRBJ2-7; D is possibly TRBD2 (5 bases). This CDR3 region has 12 residues. The germline V gene has CDR1 LGHNA and CDR2 YNFKEQ. Deletions cut 1 base from V and 13 bases from J, with 14 bases between.

J is TRBJ1-1 and V is TRBV11-2; D gene ambiguous. CDR1 is SGHAT and CDR2 is FQNNGV in the germline V gene. This CDR3 region has 13 residues. V was shortened by 1 base and J by 5 bases, with 8 bases between the two germline ends. CDR3 protein: CASSLAGRTEAFF. The DNA of the CDR3 is TGTGCCAGCAGCTTAGCCGGGAGGACTGAAGCTTTCTTT.

This chain uses TRBV7-6 with TRBJ2-3, with D perhaps TRBD2 (6 bases). V was cut by 8 bases and J by 2 bases, with 14 bases left in between. Per germline, CDR1 SGHVS and CDR2 FNYEAQ. This CDR3 has 14 residues. DNA for the CDR3: TGTGCCAGCTGCAGGTCGGGGGACACAGATACGCAGTATTTT. This encodes CASCRSGDTDTQYF.

This clone was seen only once. V and J are TRBV5-8 and TRBJ1-4; D perhaps matches TRBD1 (5 bases). The germline V gene encodes CDR1 SGHTS and CDR2 YDEGEE. The CDR3 extends over 12 amino acids. The germline V and J ends were trimmed by 2 bases and 10 bases, with 9 bases remaining between them. The CDR3 sequence is CASSLPQGKLFF. DNA of the CDR3: TGTGCCAGCAGCTTACCCCAGGGAAAACTGTTTTTT.

Written as DNA, the CDR3 is TGTGCCAGCAGCGTAGAGTACGGGGGGGCCTACGAGCAGTACTTC. This encodes CASSVEYGGAYEQYF. This chain links TRBV9 with TRBJ2-7; 8 positions agree with TRBD2. The V and J ends lost 0 bases and 2 bases, in that order; junction bases with no gene match: 4. The CDR3 contains 15 residues. Germline V gene lookup returns CDR1 SGDLS and CDR2 YYNGEE.

The chain joins TRBV7-8 to TRBJ2-6; 8 bases fit TRBD2. The V gene end was trimmed by 5 bases and the J gene end by 3 bases; junction bases not matched to a gene: 6. The germline CDR1 and CDR2 sequences are SGHVS and FQNEAQ. The CDR3 spans 16 residues. The CDR3 loop reads CASSAREGYGANVLTF. The CDR3 coding sequence is TGTGCCAGCAGCGCCCGGGAGGGGTATGGGGCCAACGTCCTGACTTTC.

The chain employs TRBV7-3 and TRBJ2-7, with TRBD1 matching 7 bases. Germline V gene data show CDR1 as SGHTA and CDR2 as FQGTGA. The CDR3 covers 13 residues. Trimming cost V 4 bases and J 2 bases; bases outside gene matches: 2. CDR3 DNA sequence: TGTGCCAGCAGCTGGGACAGAACCTACGAGCAGTACTTC. The encoded protein is CASSWDRTYEQYF.

CDR3: CASSSLAGDSYNEQFF. CDR3 in DNA: TGTGCCAGCAGTTCCCTAGCGGGGGACTCCTACAATGAGCAGTTCTTC. V gene TRBV6-5 combines with J gene TRBJ2-1; TRBD2 aligns across 10 bases. The germline CDR1 and CDR2 sequences are MNHEY and SVGAGI. CDR3 length: 16 amino acids. V lost 4 bases, J lost 0 bases, and 3 bases stayed unmatched.

This sequence joins TRBV2 and TRBJ1-1; D remains ambiguous. The CDR3 totals 14 residues. Germline V CDR1 and CDR2: SNHLY, FYNNEI. V lost 7 bases and J 4 bases, leaving 16 bases between the germline ends. CDR3: CASTTQPTITEAFF. The CDR3 nucleotides read TGTGCCAGCACGACTCAACCGACGATCACTGAAGCTTTCTTT.

This clone has just a few counts. The chain employs TRBV9 and TRBJ2-6, with 9 bases that match TRBD1. The J segment lost 0 bases and the V segment lost 4 bases, leaving 11 bases of the junction unmatched. The CDR3 sequence is 19 residues long. The germline V gene encodes CDR1 SGDLS and CDR2 YYNGEE. The CDR3 bases are TGTGCCAGCAGCCTCCCCCTAGGGACAGGGCTCTCTGGGGCCAACGTCCTGACTTTC. Encoded protein: CASSLPLGTGLSGANVLTF.

The chain uses TRBV4-1 and TRBJ1-2; the D gene is possibly TRBD1 (6 bases). The CDR3 has 13 residues. Germline CDR1 and CDR2: MGHRA and YSYEKL. V was trimmed by 5 bases and J by 7 bases, leaving 14 bases between them. CDR3 sequence reads: CASSATGTSGYTF. In nucleotides, the CDR3 is TGCGCCAGCAGCGCCACAGGGACGTCTGGCTACACCTTC.

This rearrangement joins TRBV10-3 to TRBJ2-3; D remains ambiguous. CDR1 and CDR2 from the germline V gene are ENHRY and SYGVKD. This CDR3 is 11 amino acids long. V lost 7 bases, J lost 0 bases, and 2 bases lay in between. The CDR3 region has the DNA TGTGCCATCACTAGCACAGATACGCAGTATTTT. It encodes CAITSTDTQYF.